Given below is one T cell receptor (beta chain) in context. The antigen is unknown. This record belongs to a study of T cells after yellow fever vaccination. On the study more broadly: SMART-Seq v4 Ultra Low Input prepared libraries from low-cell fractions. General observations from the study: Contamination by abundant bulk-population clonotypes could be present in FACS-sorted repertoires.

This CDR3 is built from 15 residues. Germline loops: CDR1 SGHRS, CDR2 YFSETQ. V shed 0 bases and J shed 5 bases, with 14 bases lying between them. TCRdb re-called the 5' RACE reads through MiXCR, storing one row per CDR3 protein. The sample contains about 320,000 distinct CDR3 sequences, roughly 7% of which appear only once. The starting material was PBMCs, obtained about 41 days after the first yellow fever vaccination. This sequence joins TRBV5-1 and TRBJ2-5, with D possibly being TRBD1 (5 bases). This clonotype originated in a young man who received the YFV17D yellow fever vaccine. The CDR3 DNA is TGCGCCAGCAGCTTGGGTGGCAGGGCGTTCGAGACCCAGTACTTC. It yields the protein CASSLGGRAFETQYF.